Sequencing of this T cell receptor (beta chain) was carried out in a study of blood T cell repertoires in COVID-19. Study as a whole: Samples representing acute and convalescent COVID-19 were sourced from the United States, Italy and Spain. PBMCs, B-cell-depleted T cells, or T cells provided the cDNA or gDNA that made up the material.

Authors' data handling: Reference gene primers were amplified, and this amplification served to estimate nucleated cell counts. This table comes from immunoSEQ multiplex PCR, and its TCRdb copy is limited to in-frame clones, with some not included. V, J and clone size were drawn from that table, and D and trimming were deduced from the DNA. The table includes fewer than 250,000 clones, about 91% detected once. CDR1 is SGHRS, CDR2 YFSETQ, per germline. CDR3 length: 18 residues. Germline trimming cut 4 bases from V and 0 bases from J; bases unmatched to any gene: 10. The sequencing sample was made of peripheral blood. This clonotype was sampled from a man younger than 45 with acute or convalescent COVID-19. The rearrangement joins TRBV5-1 to TRBJ2-7, with 13 bases aligning to TRBD2. The CDR3 sequence is CASSKGGLAGLNSYEQYF. CDR3 in DNA: TGCGCCAGCAGCAAAGGGGGACTAGCGGGACTAAACTCCTACGAGCAGTACTTC.